This TCR beta chain was obtained from a study of blood T cell repertoires in COVID-19. Looking at the study overall: The United States, Italy and Spain were the sources of the acute and convalescent COVID-19 samples. Nucleic acid was either cDNA or gDNA, and it came from T cells, B-cell-depleted T cells, or PBMCs.

In the original analysis: Estimated nucleated cell counts came from reference gene primer amplification. Assay used: immunoSEQ multiplex PCR; TCRdb lists only in-frame clones, some missing. D and trimming were read from the DNA, whereas the V and J calls and clone size are those reported in that table. The data hold roughly 67,000 clones, with approximately 86% observed a single time. This CDR3 comprises 14 residues. With 4 bases removed from V and 4 bases from J, the gap between germline ends came to 9 bases. The germline V gene has CDR1 SGHKS and CDR2 YYEKEE (reference sequence). The TCR was taken from a man in his forties or fifties with acute or convalescent COVID-19. Sample: peripheral blood. The chain is built from TRBV5-5 and TRBJ1-6; no reliable D call. The CDR3 loop reads CASSDERYNSPLHF. The CDR3 DNA sequence: TGTGCCAGCAGCGACGAGCGATATAATTCACCCCTCCACTTT.